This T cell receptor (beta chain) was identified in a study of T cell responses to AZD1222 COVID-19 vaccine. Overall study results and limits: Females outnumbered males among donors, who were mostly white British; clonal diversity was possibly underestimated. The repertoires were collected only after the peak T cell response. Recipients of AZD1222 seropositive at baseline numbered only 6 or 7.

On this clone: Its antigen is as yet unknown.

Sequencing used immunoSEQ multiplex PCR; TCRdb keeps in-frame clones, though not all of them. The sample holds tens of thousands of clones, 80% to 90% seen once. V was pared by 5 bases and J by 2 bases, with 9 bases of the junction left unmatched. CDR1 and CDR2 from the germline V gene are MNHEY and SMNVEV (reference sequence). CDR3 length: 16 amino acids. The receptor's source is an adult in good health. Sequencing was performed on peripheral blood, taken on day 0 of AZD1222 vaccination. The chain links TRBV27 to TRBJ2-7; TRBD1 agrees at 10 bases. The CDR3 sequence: CASSRLSGTGAYEQYF. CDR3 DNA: TGTGCCAGCAGTCGCCTCTCCGGGACAGGGGCCTACGAGCAGTACTTC.